This T cell receptor beta chain was retrieved from a study of T cells in Graves' hyperthyroidism and ophthalmopathy. Broader study findings: In validation, the model predicted ophthalmopathy. These predictions came a median about 6.2 months before onset. Among clonotypes expanded in thyroid above 0.001, most were also found in blood.

The blood sample predates any ophthalmopathy symptoms, coming from first hyperthyroidism diagnosis. This clonotype appeared many times. Its antigen is still unknown. Trimming removed 2 bases at V and 10 bases at J, with 14 bases between. The CDR3 length is 13 residues. The source material, RNA transcripts, was used to amplify TCR beta CDR3 regions. HTBI primers were the set used in a first-round RT-PCR of the TCR CDR3. MiXCR, run by TCRdb on the multiplex PCR reads, gives a single entry per CDR3 protein. The sample yields almost 600,000 distinct CDR3 sequences, roughly 13% seen once. Sequencing input: blood. The V and J genes are TRBV12-3 or TRBV12-4 and TRBJ1-1; TRBD1 is a possible D gene (6 bases). The clonotype was recovered from a woman younger than 45 with Graves' hyperthyroidism that later progressed to Graves' ophthalmopathy. CDR3 sequence (DNA): TGTGCCAGCAGTTTAACCGGGGGGCTGCTAGCTTTCTTT. Its translation: CASSLTGGLLAFF.